The rows below give T cell receptor beta chains drawn from one sample of a study of T cell responses to AZD1222 COVID-19 vaccine. Sequencing used immunoSEQ multiplex PCR; TCRdb keeps in-frame clones, though not all of them. The sample records about 110,000 clones, around 90% being singletons. Sequencing was performed on peripheral blood, taken on day 0 of AZD1222 vaccination. Receptors were obtained from an adult in good health. CDR3s include the opening cysteine and the closing phenylalanine or tryptophan. The D gene is left open where the match is weak. Only part of the rows carry a size: once, few, many, or a class if the clone is expanded.

j_gene,d_gene,v_gene,abundance,CDR3nt,CDR3aa
TRBJ1-2,TRBD1,TRBV6-2/TRBV6-3,NA,TGTGCCAGCAGTTACGACGACAGGGGAGGACTTGGCTACACCTTC,CASSYDDRGGLGYTF
TRBJ1-3,NA,TRBV2,NA,TGTGCCAGTAAAATCGGAGCCTCTGGAAACACCATATATTTT,CASKIGASGNTIYF
TRBJ1-6,NA,TRBV11-2,NA,TGTGCCAGCAGCTTAGCGCACGGGAACTCGGACTCACCCCTCCACTTT,CASSLAHGNSDSPLHF
TRBJ2-7,NA,TRBV28,NA,TGTGCCAGCAGTTTAAAATGGGTCTACGAGCAGTACTTC,CASSLKWVYEQYF
TRBJ2-1,NA,TRBV4-3,few,TGCGCCAGCAGCCAATCAGGGGATGAGCAGTTCTTC,CASSQSGDEQFF
TRBJ2-7,TRBD1,TRBV5-1,NA,TGCGCCAGCAGCCCGAGGTCGGGACAGAACTACGAGCAGTACTTC,CASSPRSGQNYEQYF
TRBJ1-4,NA,TRBV11-2,NA,TGTGCCAGCAGCCCCGACCGGGGAAATAATGAAAAACTGTTTTTT,CASSPDRGNNEKLFF
TRBJ2-1,NA,TRBV10-2,NA,TGCGCCAGCCGACCTCTAGGGAGCTCCTACAATGAGCAGTTCTTC,CASRPLGSSYNEQFF
TRBJ1-2,NA,TRBV19,NA,TGTGCCAGTAGTACCGGGGAGGGGAACGGCTACACCTTC,CASSTGEGNGYTF
TRBJ1-4,TRBD1,TRBV29-1,NA,TGCAGCGCAAGAAAGACAGGGGGAGGAGAAAAACTGTTTTTT,CSARKTGGGEKLFF
TRBJ1-2,TRBD1,TRBV14,NA,TGTGCCAGCAGCCCCCGGGACAGGGGGGACTATGGCTACACCTTC,CASSPRDRGDYGYTF
TRBJ2-4,NA,TRBV6-6,few,TGTGCCAGCAGTTACGAGTTGTCCGCCAAAAACATTCAGTACTTC,CASSYELSAKNIQYF
TRBJ1-5,NA,TRBV4-2,NA,TGTGCCAGCAGCCAAGTCTCATGGGGGGATAGCAATCAGCCCCAGCATTTT,CASSQVSWGDSNQPQHF
TRBJ2-3,TRBD2,TRBV7-3,NA,TGTGCCAGCAGCCGGACTAGCGGCACAGATACGCAGTATTTT,CASSRTSGTDTQYF
TRBJ2-2,NA,TRBV19,NA,TGTGCCAGTAGCCTAGCCCCCAACACCGGGGAGCTGTTTTTT,CASSLAPNTGELFF